Listed below are T cell receptor beta chains from one sample, sequenced in a study of blood T cells in healthy people across ages. One entry per CDR3 protein results from TCRdb running MiXCR on the 5' RACE reads. The repertoire consists of around 900,000 distinct CDR3 sequences, with just over 50% occurring once and the leading ten covering roughly 23%. The source material was blood. These receptor sequences come from a woman in her fifties or sixties in good health. Each CDR3 is given with its conserved first and last residue. D genes are given only for firm matches. Clone size, where shown, is once, few, many, or a class for clones that have expanded.

clone_size	d_call	v_call	j_call	cdr3_aa	cdr3_nt
.	.	TRBV2	TRBJ2-2	CASSLMDPTNTGELFF	TGTGCCAGCAGTCTGATGGACCCGACGAACACCGGGGAGCTGTTTTTT
.	.	TRBV20-1	TRBJ2-3	CSAGVSLSTDTQYF	TGCAGTGCTGGAGTATCCCTGAGCACAGATACGCAGTATTTT
few	.	TRBV10-3	TRBJ2-5	CAISWTGEKETQYF	TGTGCCATCAGTTGGACGGGAGAGAAAGAGACCCAGTACTTC
.	.	TRBV14	TRBJ1-4	CASSQEDGTTNEKLFF	TGTGCCAGCAGCCAAGAGGACGGAACAACTAATGAAAAACTGTTTTTT
few	.	TRBV6-2/TRBV6-3	TRBJ1-1	CASSRQTEAFF	TGTGCCAGCAGTCGACAGACAGAAGCTTTCTTT
few	.	TRBV7-2	TRBJ2-3	CASSLARQSDTQYF	TGTGCCAGCAGCTTAGCGAGACAGTCAGATACGCAGTATTTT
.	.	TRBV20-1	TRBJ2-7	CSAREGSGISYEQYF	TGCAGTGCTAGAGAGGGTAGCGGAATATCCTACGAGCAGTACTTC
few	TRBD1	TRBV7-2	TRBJ2-3	CASSRDRESDTQYF	TGTGCCAGCAGCCGGGACAGGGAATCAGATACGCAGTATTTT
.	.	TRBV14	TRBJ2-5	CASSQDMGRGETQYF	TGTGCCAGCAGCCAAGATATGGGGCGCGGGGAGACCCAGTACTTC
few	TRBD1	TRBV6-2/TRBV6-3	TRBJ2-7	CASRRGLFSYEQYF	TGTGCCAGCAGGAGGGGGCTCTTTTCCTACGAGCAGTACTTC
.	TRBD1	TRBV2	TRBJ1-2	CASKEQGEDGYTF	TGTGCCAGCAAGGAACAGGGGGAAGATGGCTACACCTTC
.	TRBD2	TRBV6-5	TRBJ2-3	CASNTLAGPTDTQYF	TGTGCCAGCAACACCCTAGCGGGGCCCACAGATACGCAGTATTTT
.	.	TRBV29-1	TRBJ2-5	CSVDGVGLGEQYF	TGCAGCGTTGACGGGGTAGGCCTGGGGGAGCAGTACTTC
.	.	TRBV29-1	TRBJ1-5	CSVASGPDQSQHF	TGCAGCGTTGCCTCGGGACCGGATCAGTCCCAGCATTTT
.	.	TRBV6-6	TRBJ2-3	CASSYTAAGQSTDTQYF	TGTGCCAGCAGTTACACAGCCGCGGGGCAGAGCACAGATACGCAGTATTTT
.	.	TRBV29-1	TRBJ2-2	CSVEDRAGGELFF	TGCAGCGTTGAAGATCGGGCGGGCGGGGAGCTGTTTTTT
.	.	TRBV12-3/TRBV12-4	TRBJ1-2	CASRPLGTNGYTF	TGTGCCAGCAGACCGCTCGGGACTAATGGCTACACCTTC
once	TRBD2	TRBV28	TRBJ2-5	CASTTPWEGLGETQYF	TGTGCCAGCACCACTCCTTGGGAGGGACTGGGGGAGACCCAGTACTTC
.	.	TRBV10-3	TRBJ2-7	CAISGSSRKTDEQYF	TGTGCCATCAGTGGATCCTCGAGGAAAACCGACGAGCAGTACTTC
.	TRBD1	TRBV28	TRBJ2-7	CATQSGTGVLYEQYF	TGTGCCACCCAATCCGGGACAGGGGTTTTGTACGAGCAGTACTTC
.	.	TRBV9	TRBJ2-7	CASSVGTRTRINEQYF	TGTGCCAGCAGCGTAGGTACCCGGACTCGGATCAATGAGCAGTACTTC
.	TRBD2	TRBV15	TRBJ2-5	CATSYLAGTETQYF	TGTGCCACCAGCTATTTAGCGGGAACGGAGACCCAGTACTTC
.	.	TRBV15	TRBJ1-1	CATSRETGTMNTEAFF	TGTGCCACCAGCAGAGAGACCGGGACTATGAACACTGAAGCTTTCTTT
.	.	TRBV12-5	TRBJ1-2	CASGLERREGGYTF	TGTGCTAGTGGTTTGGAACGGAGGGAGGGTGGCTACACCTTC
few	TRBD2	TRBV20-1	TRBJ2-5	CSARGTSGTPAYF	TGCAGTGCTCGCGGGACTAGCGGGACCCCAGCGTACTTC
.	TRBD1	TRBV12-3/TRBV12-4	TRBJ1-2	CASRWTGGAGRAGYTF	TGTGCCAGCAGGTGGACAGGGGGCGCGGGTCGGGCTGGCTACACCTTC
.	.	TRBV14	TRBJ2-3	CASSQVPIGTDTQYF	TGTGCCAGCAGCCAAGTACCTATAGGCACAGATACGCAGTATTTT
.	TRBD2	TRBV7-2	TRBJ2-1	CASSLVWEGPYNEQFF	TGTGCCAGCAGCTTAGTGTGGGAGGGGCCCTACAATGAGCAGTTCTTC
few	.	TRBV29-1	TRBJ2-7	CSVYIPNDSYEQYF	TGCAGCGTCTATATACCAAACGACTCCTACGAGCAGTACTTC
.	.	TRBV7-2	TRBJ2-7	CASSFSIGSSYEQYF	TGTGCCAGCAGCTTTTCTATAGGGAGCTCCTACGAGCAGTACTTC
few	TRBD1	TRBV27	TRBJ2-7	CASSPSTGEDHYEQYF	TGTGCCAGCAGTCCATCGACAGGGGAGGACCACTACGAGCAGTACTTC
few	TRBD2	TRBV20-1	TRBJ2-1	CSARDMGLAGDNEQFF	TGCAGTGCTAGAGATATGGGACTAGCGGGAGACAATGAGCAGTTCTTC
.	TRBD2	TRBV7-2	TRBJ2-3	CASSLLPNRAGGSTDTQYF	TGTGCCAGCAGCTTACTTCCAAACCGGGCGGGGGGTAGCACAGATACGCAGTATTTT
.	TRBD2	TRBV12-3/TRBV12-4	TRBJ2-5	CASSLGGQAGGTQYF	TGTGCCAGCAGTTTAGGAGGGCAGGCGGGAGGGACCCAGTACTTC
.	.	TRBV28	TRBJ2-7	CASSWVSGNYEQYF	TGTGCCAGCAGTTGGGTTAGCGGTAATTACGAGCAGTACTTC
.	.	TRBV12-3/TRBV12-4	TRBJ2-3	CASAQNTDTQYF	TGTGCCAGCGCCCAGAACACAGATACGCAGTATTTT
few	TRBD2	TRBV6-2/TRBV6-3	TRBJ2-7	CASSYSKIAGVYEQYF	TGTGCCAGCAGTTACTCGAAGATAGCGGGAGTGTACGAGCAGTACTTC
many	.	TRBV6-2/TRBV6-3	TRBJ1-2	CASIQLGKSYGYTF	TGTGCCAGCATACAACTAGGGAAAAGCTATGGCTACACCTTC
.	.	TRBV11-2	TRBJ2-4	CASRRVGAAKNIQYF	TGTGCCAGCAGGCGGGTGGGGGCAGCCAAAAACATTCAGTACTTC
.	.	TRBV20-1	TRBJ2-7	CSARRTSYEQYF	TGCAGTGCTCGTAGGACATCATACGAGCAGTACTTC
.	.	TRBV29-1	TRBJ2-1	CSVEGLWVHEQFF	TGCAGCGTCGAAGGTCTGTGGGTCCATGAGCAGTTCTTC
few	.	TRBV9	TRBJ2-7	CASSVGTDRSYEQYF	TGTGCCAGCAGCGTAGGTACTGACCGCAGCTACGAGCAGTACTTC
.	.	TRBV7-2	TRBJ1-4	CASSLQSATNEKLFF	TGTGCCAGCAGCCTACAGAGTGCAACTAATGAAAAACTGTTTTTT